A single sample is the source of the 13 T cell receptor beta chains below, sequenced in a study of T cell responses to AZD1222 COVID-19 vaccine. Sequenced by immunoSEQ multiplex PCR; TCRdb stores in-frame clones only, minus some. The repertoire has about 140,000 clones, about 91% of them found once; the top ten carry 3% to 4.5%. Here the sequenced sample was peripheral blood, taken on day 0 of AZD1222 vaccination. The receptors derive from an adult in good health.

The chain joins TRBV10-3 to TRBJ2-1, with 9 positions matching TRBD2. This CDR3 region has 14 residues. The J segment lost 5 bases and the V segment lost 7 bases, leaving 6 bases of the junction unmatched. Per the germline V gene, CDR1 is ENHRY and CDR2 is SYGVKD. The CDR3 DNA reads TGTGCCATCACCGGGACTAGCAAAGACAATGAGCAGTTCTTC. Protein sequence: CAITGTSKDNEQFF.

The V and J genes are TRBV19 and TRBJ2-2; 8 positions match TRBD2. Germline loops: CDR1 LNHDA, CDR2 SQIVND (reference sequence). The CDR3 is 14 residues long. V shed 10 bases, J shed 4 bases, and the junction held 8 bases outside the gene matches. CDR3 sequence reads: CANRAGAVTGELFF. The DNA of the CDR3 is TGTGCCAATCGAGCGGGAGCGGTCACCGGGGAGCTGTTTTTT. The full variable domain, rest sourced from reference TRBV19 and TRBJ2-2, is DGGITQSPKYLFRKEGQNVTLSCEQNLNHDAMYWYRQDPGQGLRLIYYSQIVNDFQKGDIAEGYSVSREKKESFPLTVTSAQKNPTAFYLCANRAGAVTGELFFGEGSRLTVL.

Here the CDR3 reads CASSFDRFFSPLHF. In DNA form, the CDR3 reads TGTGCCAGCAGTTTCGACAGGTTCTTTTCACCCCTCCACTTT. The chain links TRBV27 to TRBJ1-6; tentatively, D is TRBD1 (6 bases). Trimming took off 3 bases at V and 9 bases at J, with 12 bases between the two ends. The germline CDR1 and CDR2 sequences are MNHEY and SMNVEV (reference sequence). The CDR3 sequence is 14 residues long.

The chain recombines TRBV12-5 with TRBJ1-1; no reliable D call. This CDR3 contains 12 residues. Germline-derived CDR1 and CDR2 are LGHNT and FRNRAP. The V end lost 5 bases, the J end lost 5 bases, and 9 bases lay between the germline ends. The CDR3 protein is CASGGRGTEAFF. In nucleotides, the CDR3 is TGTGCTAGTGGTGGCCGGGGAACTGAAGCTTTCTTT. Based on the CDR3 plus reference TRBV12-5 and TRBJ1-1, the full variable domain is DARVTQTPRHKVTEMGQEVTMRCQPILGHNTVFWYRQTMMQGLELLAYFRNRAPLDDSGMPKDRFSAEMPDATLATLKIQPSEPRDSAVYFCASGGRGTEAFFGQGTRLTVV.

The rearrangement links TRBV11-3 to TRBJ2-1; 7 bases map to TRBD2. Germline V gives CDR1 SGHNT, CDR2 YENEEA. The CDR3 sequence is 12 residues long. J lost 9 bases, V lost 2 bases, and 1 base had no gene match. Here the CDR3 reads CASSLWEGEQFF. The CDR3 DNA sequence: TGTGCCAGCAGCTTATGGGAGGGTGAGCAGTTCTTC.

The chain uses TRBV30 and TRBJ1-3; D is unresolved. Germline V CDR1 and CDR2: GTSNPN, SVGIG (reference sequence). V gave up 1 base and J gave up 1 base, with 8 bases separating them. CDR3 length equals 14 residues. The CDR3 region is CAWSATSSGNTIYF. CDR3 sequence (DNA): TGTGCCTGGAGTGCAACATCTTCTGGAAACACCATATATTTT.

CDR3 sequence: CASSSGLAETYNEQFF. In DNA, the CDR3 is TGTGCCAGCAGCTCGGGACTAGCGGAAACCTACAATGAGCAGTTCTTC. The gene calls are TRBV5-8 and TRBJ2-1; 11 bases match TRBD2. CDR3 length equals 16 residues. Germline loops: CDR1 SGHTS, CDR2 YDEGEE. V shed 3 bases and J 2 bases; nucleotides not matched to a gene: 4.

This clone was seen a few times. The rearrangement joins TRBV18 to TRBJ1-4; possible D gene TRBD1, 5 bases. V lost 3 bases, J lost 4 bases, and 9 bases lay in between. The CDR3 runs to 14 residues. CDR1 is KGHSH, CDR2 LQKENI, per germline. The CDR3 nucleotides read TGTGCCAGCTCACCGACAGTTAATAATGAAAAACTGTTTTTT. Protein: CASSPTVNNEKLFF.

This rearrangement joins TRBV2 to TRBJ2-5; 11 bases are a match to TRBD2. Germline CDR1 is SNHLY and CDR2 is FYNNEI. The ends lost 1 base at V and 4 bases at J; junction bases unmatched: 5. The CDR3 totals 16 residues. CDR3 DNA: TGTGCCAGCAGTGAAGGGGGACTAGCGGAACGAGAGACCCAGTACTTC. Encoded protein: CASSEGGLAERETQYF.

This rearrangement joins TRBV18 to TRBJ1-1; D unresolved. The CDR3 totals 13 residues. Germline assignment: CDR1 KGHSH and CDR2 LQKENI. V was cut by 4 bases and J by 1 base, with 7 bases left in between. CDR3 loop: CASSQGRNTEAFF. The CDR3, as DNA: TGTGCCAGCTCACAGGGAAGGAACACTGAAGCTTTCTTT.

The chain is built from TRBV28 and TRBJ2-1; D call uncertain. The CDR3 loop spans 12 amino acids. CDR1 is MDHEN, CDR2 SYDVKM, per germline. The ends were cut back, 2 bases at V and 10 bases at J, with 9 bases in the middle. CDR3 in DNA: TGTGCCAGCAGTTTAGCCGGAGACGAGCAGTTCTTC. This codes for CASSLAGDEQFF.

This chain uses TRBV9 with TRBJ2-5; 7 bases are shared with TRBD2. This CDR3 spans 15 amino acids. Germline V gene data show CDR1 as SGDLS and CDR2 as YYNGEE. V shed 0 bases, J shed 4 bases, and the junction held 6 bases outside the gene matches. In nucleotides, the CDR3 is TGTGCCAGCAGCGTAGGGGCTAGCGGAGGAGAGACCCAGTACTTC. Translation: CASSVGASGGETQYF.

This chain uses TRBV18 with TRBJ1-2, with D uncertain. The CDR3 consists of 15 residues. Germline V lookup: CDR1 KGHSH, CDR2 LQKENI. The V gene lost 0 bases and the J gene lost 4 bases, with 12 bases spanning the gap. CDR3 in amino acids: CASSPPNLRSYGYTF. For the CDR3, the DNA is TGTGCCAGCTCACCACCGAATTTGCGAAGCTATGGCTACACCTTC.